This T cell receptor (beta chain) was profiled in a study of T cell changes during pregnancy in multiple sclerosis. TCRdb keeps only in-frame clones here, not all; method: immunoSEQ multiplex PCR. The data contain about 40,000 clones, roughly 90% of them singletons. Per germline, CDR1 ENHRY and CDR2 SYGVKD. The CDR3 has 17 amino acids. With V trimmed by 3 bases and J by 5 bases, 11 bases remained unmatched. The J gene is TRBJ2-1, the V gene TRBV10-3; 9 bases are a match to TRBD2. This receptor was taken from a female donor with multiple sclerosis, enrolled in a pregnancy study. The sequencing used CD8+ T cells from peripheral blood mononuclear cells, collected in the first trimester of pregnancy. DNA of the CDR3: TGTGCCATCAGTGAATCCCAAGCTAGCGGGGACCACAATGAGCAGTTCTTC. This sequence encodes CAISESQASGDHNEQFF.